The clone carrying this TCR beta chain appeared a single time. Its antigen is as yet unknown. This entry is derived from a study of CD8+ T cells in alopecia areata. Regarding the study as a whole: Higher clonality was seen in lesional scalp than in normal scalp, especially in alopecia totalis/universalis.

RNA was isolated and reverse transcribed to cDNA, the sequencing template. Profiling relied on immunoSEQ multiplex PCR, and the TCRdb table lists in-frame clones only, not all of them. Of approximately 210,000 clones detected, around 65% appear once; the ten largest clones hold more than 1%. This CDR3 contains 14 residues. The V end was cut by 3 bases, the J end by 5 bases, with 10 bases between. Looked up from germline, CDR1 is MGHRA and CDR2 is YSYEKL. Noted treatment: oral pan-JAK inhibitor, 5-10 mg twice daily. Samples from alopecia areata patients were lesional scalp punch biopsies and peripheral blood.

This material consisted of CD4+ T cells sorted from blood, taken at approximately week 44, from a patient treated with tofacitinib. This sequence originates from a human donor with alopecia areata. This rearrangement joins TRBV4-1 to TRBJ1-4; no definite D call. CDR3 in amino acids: CASSQATSNEKLFF. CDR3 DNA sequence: TGCGCCAGCAGCCAGGCCACCTCAAATGAAAAACTGTTTTTT.